What follows are 15 T cell receptor beta chains derived from one specimen sequenced in a study of blood T cell repertoires in COVID-19. Some clones are missing from TCRdb's copy, which holds only in-frame ones; the method was immunoSEQ multiplex PCR. In the table there are under 250,000 clones, 81% of which are singletons. The material sequenced was PBMCs or T cells enriched from blood (not recorded which). These receptors all come from a woman aged 50 to 60 with acute COVID-19.

This chain uses TRBV6-5 with TRBJ2-7, with 7 bases matching TRBD1. The CDR3 contains 14 residues. CDR1 and CDR2 (germline): MNHEY, SVGAGI. V trimming: 5 bases; J trimming: 7 bases; junction bases outside the gene matches: 11. As DNA, the CDR3 is TGTGCCAGCAGTAGGGACAGAGTTACAGGGGAGCAGTACTTC. Its translation is CASSRDRVTGEQYF.

The chain has TRBV5-5 and TRBJ2-7; D possibly corresponds to TRBD1 (5 bases). V lost 5 bases and J 4 bases, leaving 16 bases between the germline ends. Germline-derived CDR1 and CDR2 are SGHKS and YYEKEE (reference sequence). The CDR3 length is 14 residues. For the CDR3, the DNA is TGTGCCAGCAGAAAGGAGCCAGGGTTTTACGAGCAGTACTTC. It specifies CASRKEPGFYEQYF.

This clone was seen only once. This chain uses TRBV6-2 or TRBV6-3 with TRBJ2-7; D is perhaps TRBD2 (5 bases). CDR3 length: 13 residues. Deletions cut 4 bases from V and 3 bases from J, with 10 bases between. Germline V gene sequence: CDR1 MNHEY, CDR2 SVGEGT. CDR3: CASSSERLYEQYF. The CDR3 coding sequence is TGTGCCAGCAGTTCAGAGCGGCTCTACGAGCAGTACTTC.

This CDR3 reads CASSLGANEQFF. CDR3 DNA sequence: TGTGCCAGCAGTTTAGGGGCGAATGAGCAGTTCTTC. The rearrangement links TRBV12-3 or TRBV12-4 to TRBJ2-1; no reliable D call. The V end was cut by 1 base, the J end by 7 bases, with 5 bases between. The CDR3 has 12 residues.

V and J are TRBV19 and TRBJ1-5; D not certain. V lost 3 bases and J 4 bases, leaving 13 bases between the germline ends. The germline V gene encodes CDR1 LNHDA and CDR2 SQIVND (reference sequence). There are 15 residues in the CDR3. CDR3 residues: CASSMWSRPNQPQHF. DNA of the CDR3: TGTGCCAGTAGTATGTGGAGCAGACCGAATCAGCCCCAGCATTTT.

V and J are TRBV12-3 or TRBV12-4 and TRBJ1-3; D remains unclear. V lost 2 bases and J lost 8, with 10 bases in between. This CDR3 contains 13 residues. The CDR3 DNA reads as TGTGCCAGCAGTTTATCTTTCTCTTACACCATATATTTT. It yields the protein CASSLSFSYTIYF.

The J gene is TRBJ2-3, the V gene TRBV29-1; 10 nucleotides match TRBD2. The CDR3 is 13 amino acids. The germline V gene encodes CDR1 SQVTM and CDR2 ANQGSEA. After removal of 7 bases from V and 6 bases from J, the junction contained 7 bases not matched to a gene. CDR3 in DNA: TGCAGCGCCCTTAGCGGGGGGCTTGATACGCAGTATTTT. Amino acid sequence: CSALSGGLDTQYF.

This clone was counted a few times. The chain has TRBV6-5 and TRBJ2-7; 8 nucleotides agree with TRBD2. Germline CDR1 MNHEY, CDR2 SVGAGI. V gave up 5 bases and J gave up 0 bases; unmatched junction bases: 6. This CDR3 region has 15 residues. CDR3 region: CASSLLAVSSYEQYF. CDR3 coding DNA: TGTGCCAGCAGTCTACTAGCGGTATCCTCCTACGAGCAGTACTTC.

The gene calls are TRBV3-1 (or the pseudogene TRBV3-2) and TRBJ2-3; 11 nucleotides align to TRBD2. V trimming: 1 base; J trimming: 1 base; junction bases outside the gene matches: 4. Germline lookup yields CDR1 LGHDT and CDR2 YNNKEL (reference sequence). The CDR3 totals 17 residues. The CDR3 loop reads CASSQGLGLAGTDTQYF. The CDR3 coding sequence is TGTGCCAGCAGCCAAGGGTTGGGACTAGCGGGCACAGATACGCAGTATTTT.

The genes are TRBV18 and TRBJ1-1, with a tentative D call TRBD1 (6 bases). Germline lookup yields CDR1 KGHSH and CDR2 LQKENI. The V end lost 4 bases, the J end lost 8 bases, and 14 bases lay between the germline ends. The CDR3 has 13 amino acids. CDR3 in DNA: TGTGCCAGCTCACAGGAACGAACAGGGGAAGCTTTCTTT. Translation: CASSQERTGEAFF.

In DNA form, the CDR3 reads TGCAGCGTTGATGGCGGCGGTGTGCAGTACTTC. Its protein is CSVDGGGVQYF. The chain combines TRBV29-1 with TRBJ2-7, with D uncertain. Germline assignment: CDR1 SQVTM and CDR2 ANQGSEA. The CDR3 runs 11 residues. With 3 bases removed from V and 9 bases from J, the gap between germline ends came to 12 bases.

The V gene is TRBV14, the J gene TRBJ2-1; D call uncertain. Trimming left V 9 bases short and J 1 base short, with 10 bases between. Germline CDR1 and CDR2: SGHDN and FVKESK. The CDR3 consists of 13 residues. The DNA of the CDR3 is TGTGCCAGTTCACCAGGTTCCTACAATGAGCAGTTCTTC. This translates into CASSPGSYNEQFF.

The rearrangement uses TRBV20-1 and TRBJ2-5; D may be TRBD2 (6 bases). Germline V gene lookup returns CDR1 DFQATT and CDR2 SNEGSKA (reference sequence). The CDR3 covers 14 residues. V was cut by 3 bases and J by 2 bases, with 13 bases left in between. The CDR3 protein is CSASPGAGQETQYF. The CDR3, as DNA: TGCAGTGCTAGTCCGGGAGCGGGTCAAGAGACCCAGTACTTC.

The V gene is TRBV3-1 (or the pseudogene TRBV3-2), the J gene TRBJ2-7; D may be TRBD1 (6 bases). Deletions cut 4 bases from V and 5 bases from J, with 12 bases between. Germline CDR1 is LGHDT and CDR2 is YNNKEL (reference sequence). CDR3 length: 13 amino acids. CDR3 in DNA: TGTGCCAGCAGCCCTCACCACAGGGACGAGCAGTACTTC. Amino acids: CASSPHHRDEQYF.

The V and J genes are TRBV6-6 and TRBJ1-1; 7 bases are a match to TRBD1. The CDR3 sequence is 15 residues long. V gave up 10 bases and J gave up 1 base; unmatched junction bases: 12. In germline, CDR1 is MNHNY, CDR2 SVGAGI (reference sequence). The CDR3 loop is CATLPEGAGNTEAFF. DNA of the CDR3: TGTGCCACACTACCCGAGGGGGCAGGGAACACTGAAGCTTTCTTT.